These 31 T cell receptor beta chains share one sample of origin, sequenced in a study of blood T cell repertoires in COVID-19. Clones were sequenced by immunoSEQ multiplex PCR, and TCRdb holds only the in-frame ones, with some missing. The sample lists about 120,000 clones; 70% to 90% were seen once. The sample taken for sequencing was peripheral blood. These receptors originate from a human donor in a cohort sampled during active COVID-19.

The DNA of the CDR3 is TGCGCCAGCAGCTTGGAGGGACAGAAGACAGATACGCAGTATTTT. It is translated as CASSLEGQKTDTQYF. V is TRBV5-1 and J is TRBJ2-3; TRBD1 agrees at 7 bases. V trimming: 0 bases; J trimming: 3 bases; junction bases outside the gene matches: 4. CDR1 and CDR2 from the germline V gene are SGHRS and YFSETQ. The CDR3 length is 15 residues.

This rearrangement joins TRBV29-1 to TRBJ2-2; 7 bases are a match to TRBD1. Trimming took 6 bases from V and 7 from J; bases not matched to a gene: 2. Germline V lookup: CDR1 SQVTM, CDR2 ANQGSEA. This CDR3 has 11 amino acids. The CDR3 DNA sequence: TGCAGCGTACAGGGGTTCGGGGAGCTGTTTTTT. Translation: CSVQGFGELFF.

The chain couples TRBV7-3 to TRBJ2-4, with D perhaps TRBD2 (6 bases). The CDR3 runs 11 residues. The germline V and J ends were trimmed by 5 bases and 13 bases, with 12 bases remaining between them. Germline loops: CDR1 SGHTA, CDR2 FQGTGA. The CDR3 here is CASSPGTVQYF. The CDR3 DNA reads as TGTGCCAGCAGCCCAGGGACTGTACAGTACTTC.

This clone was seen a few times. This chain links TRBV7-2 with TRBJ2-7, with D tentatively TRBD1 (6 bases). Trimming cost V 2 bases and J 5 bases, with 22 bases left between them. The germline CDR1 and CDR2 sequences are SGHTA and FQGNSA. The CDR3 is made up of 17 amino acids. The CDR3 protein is CASSLFFGTNRVNEQYF. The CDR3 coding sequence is TGTGCCAGCAGCTTATTCTTCGGGACAAATAGGGTGAACGAGCAGTACTTC.

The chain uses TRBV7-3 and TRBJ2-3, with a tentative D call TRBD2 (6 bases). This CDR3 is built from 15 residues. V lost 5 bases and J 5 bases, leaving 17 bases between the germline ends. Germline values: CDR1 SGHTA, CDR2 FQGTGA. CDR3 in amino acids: CASSPQYGSGDTQYF. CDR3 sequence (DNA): TGTGCCAGCAGCCCCCAGTACGGGAGTGGAGATACGCAGTATTTT.

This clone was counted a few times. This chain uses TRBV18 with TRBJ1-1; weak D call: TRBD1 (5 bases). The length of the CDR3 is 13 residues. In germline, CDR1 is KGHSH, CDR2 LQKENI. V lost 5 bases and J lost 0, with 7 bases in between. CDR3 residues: CASSMTVNTEAFF. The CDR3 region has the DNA TGTGCCAGCTCAATGACAGTGAACACTGAAGCTTTCTTT.

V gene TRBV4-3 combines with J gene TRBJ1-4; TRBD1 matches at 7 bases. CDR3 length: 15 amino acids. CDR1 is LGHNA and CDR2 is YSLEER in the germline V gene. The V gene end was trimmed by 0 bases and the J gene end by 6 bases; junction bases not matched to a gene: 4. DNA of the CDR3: TGCGCCAGCAGCCAAGAGTATACAGGGGATGAAAAACTGTTTTTT. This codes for CASSQEYTGDEKLFF.

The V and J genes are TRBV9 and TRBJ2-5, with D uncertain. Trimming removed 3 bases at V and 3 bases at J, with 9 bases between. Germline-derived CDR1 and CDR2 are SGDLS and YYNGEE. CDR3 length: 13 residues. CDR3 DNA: TGTGCCAGCAGCGGACGGAGAGAAGAGACCCAGTACTTC. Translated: CASSGRREETQYF. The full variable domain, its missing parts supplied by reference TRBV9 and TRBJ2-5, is DSGVTQTPKHLITATGQRVTLRCSPRSGDLSVYWYQQSLDQGLQFLIQYYNGEERAKGNILERFSAQQFPDLHSELNLSSLELGDSALYFCASSGRREETQYFGPGTRLLVL.

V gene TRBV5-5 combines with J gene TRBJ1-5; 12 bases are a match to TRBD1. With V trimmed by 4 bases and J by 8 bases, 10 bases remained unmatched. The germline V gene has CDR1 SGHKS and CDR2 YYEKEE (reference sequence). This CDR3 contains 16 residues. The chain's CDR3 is CASSHRPGTGGEPQHF. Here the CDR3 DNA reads TGTGCCAGCAGCCACCGTCCCGGGACAGGGGGCGAGCCCCAGCATTTT.

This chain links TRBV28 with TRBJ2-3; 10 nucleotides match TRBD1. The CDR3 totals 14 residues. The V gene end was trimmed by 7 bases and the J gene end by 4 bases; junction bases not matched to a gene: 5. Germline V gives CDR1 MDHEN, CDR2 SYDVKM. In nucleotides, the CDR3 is TGTGCCAGCAAAGCCGGGACAGGGGCAGATACGCAGTATTTT. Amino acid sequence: CASKAGTGADTQYF.

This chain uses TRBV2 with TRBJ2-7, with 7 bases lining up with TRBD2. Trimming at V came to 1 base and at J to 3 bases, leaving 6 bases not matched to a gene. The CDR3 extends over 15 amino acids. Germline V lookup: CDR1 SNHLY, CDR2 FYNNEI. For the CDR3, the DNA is TGTGCCAGCAGTGAAGGGGGTAGCGGGCACTACGAGCAGTACTTC. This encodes CASSEGGSGHYEQYF.

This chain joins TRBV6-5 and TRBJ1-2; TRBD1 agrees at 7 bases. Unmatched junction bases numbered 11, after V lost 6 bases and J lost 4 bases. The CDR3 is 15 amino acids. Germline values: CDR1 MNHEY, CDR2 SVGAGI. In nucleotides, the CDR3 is TGTGCCAGCAGGGGGACAGAATCCTCAACCTATGGCTACACCTTC. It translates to CASRGTESSTYGYTF.

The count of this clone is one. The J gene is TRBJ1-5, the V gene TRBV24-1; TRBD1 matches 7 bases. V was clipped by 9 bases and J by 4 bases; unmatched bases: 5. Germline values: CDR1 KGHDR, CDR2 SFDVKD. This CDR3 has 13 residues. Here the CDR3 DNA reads TGTGCCACCGGGGGACAGCTAAATCAGCCCCAGCATTTT. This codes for CATGGQLNQPQHF.

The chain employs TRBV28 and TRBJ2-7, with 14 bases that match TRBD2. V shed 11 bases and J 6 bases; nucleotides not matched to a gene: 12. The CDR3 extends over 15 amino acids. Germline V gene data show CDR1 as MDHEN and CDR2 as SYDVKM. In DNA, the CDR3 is TGTGCCGCGGGAGGGACTAGCGGGAGTATTATCGAGCAGTACTTC. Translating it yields CAAGGTSGSIIEQYF.

In nucleotides, the CDR3 is TGTGCCAGCAGCGTCGAGACAGATACGCAGTATTTT. Translation: CASSVETDTQYF. The V and J genes are TRBV9 and TRBJ2-3; D remains unclear. The germline V gene encodes CDR1 SGDLS and CDR2 YYNGEE. The V end lost 2 bases, the J end lost 3 bases, and 4 bases lay between the germline ends. This CDR3 spans 12 amino acids.

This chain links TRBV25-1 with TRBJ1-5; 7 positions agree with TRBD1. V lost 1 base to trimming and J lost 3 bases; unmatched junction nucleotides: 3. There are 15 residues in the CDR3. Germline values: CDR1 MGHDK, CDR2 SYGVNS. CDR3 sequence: CASSEFTGDNQPQHF. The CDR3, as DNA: TGTGCCAGCAGTGAATTCACAGGGGACAATCAGCCCCAGCATTTT.

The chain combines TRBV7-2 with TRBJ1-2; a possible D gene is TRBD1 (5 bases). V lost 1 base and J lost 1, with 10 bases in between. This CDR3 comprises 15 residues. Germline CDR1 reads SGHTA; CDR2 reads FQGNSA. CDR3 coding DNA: TGTGCCAGCAGCTTAGAGGCAGGGAATAACTATGGCTACACCTTC. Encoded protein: CASSLEAGNNYGYTF.

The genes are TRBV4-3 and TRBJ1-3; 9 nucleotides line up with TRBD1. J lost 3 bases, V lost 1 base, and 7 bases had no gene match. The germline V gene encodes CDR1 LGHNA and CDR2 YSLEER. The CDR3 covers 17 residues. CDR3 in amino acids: CASSQGTGTGSGNTIYF. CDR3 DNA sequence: TGCGCCAGCAGCCAAGGAACCGGGACAGGGAGTGGAAACACCATATATTTT.

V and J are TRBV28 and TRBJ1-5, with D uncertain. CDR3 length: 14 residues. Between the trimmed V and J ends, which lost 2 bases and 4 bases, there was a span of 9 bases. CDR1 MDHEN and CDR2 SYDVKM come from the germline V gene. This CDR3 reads CASSLPGMNQPQHF. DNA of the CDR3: TGTGCCAGCAGTTTACCCGGGATGAATCAGCCCCAGCATTTT.

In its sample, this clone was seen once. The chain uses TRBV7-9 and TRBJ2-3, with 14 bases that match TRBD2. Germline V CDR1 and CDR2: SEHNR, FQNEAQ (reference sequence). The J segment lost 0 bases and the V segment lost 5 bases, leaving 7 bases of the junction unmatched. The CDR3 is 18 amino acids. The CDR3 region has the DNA TGTGCCAGCAGCACGACTAGCGGGGGGGCCGTGAGCACAGATACGCAGTATTTT. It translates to CASSTTSGGAVSTDTQYF.

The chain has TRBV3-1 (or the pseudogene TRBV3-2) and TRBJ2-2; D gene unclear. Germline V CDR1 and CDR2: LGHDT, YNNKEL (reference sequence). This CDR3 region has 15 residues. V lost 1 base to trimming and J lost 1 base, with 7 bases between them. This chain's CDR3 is CASSQGQLNTGELFF. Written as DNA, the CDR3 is TGTGCCAGCAGCCAAGGGCAGTTGAACACCGGGGAGCTGTTTTTT.

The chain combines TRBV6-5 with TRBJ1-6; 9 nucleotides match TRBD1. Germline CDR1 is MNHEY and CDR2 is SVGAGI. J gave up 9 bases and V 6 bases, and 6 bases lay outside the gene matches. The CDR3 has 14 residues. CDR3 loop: CASSEGQGVSPLHF. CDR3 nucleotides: TGTGCCAGCAGCGAGGGACAGGGTGTTTCACCCCTCCACTTT.

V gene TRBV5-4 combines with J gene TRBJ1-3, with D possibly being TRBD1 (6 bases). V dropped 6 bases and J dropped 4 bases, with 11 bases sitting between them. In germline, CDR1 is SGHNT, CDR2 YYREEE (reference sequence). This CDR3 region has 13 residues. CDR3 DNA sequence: TGTGCCAGCACCACCGACAGGGGAAACACCATATATTTT. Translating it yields CASTTDRGNTIYF.

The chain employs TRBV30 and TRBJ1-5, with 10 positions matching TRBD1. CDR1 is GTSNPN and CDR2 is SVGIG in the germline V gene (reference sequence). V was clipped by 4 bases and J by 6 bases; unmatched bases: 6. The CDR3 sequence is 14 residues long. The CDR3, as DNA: TGTGCCTGGAACCGGGACAGGGGTGGTCAGCCCCAGCATTTT. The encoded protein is CAWNRDRGGQPQHF.

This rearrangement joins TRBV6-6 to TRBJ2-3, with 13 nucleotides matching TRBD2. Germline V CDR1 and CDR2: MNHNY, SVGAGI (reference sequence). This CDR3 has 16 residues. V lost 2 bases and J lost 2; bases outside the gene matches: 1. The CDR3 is CASSYTSGGATDTQYF. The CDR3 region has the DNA TGTGCCAGCAGTTACACTAGCGGGGGGGCCACAGATACGCAGTATTTT.

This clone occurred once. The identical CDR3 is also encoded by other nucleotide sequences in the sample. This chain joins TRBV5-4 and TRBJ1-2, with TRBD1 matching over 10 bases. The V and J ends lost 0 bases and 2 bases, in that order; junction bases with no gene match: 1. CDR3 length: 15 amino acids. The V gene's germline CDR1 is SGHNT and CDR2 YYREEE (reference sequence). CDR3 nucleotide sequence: TGTGCCAGCAGCTTGGGACAGGGGGCGAACTATGGCTACACCTTC. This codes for CASSLGQGANYGYTF.

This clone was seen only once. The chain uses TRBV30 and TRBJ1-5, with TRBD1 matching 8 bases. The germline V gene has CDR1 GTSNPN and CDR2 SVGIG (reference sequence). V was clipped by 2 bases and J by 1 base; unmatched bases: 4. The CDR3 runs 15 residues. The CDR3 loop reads CAWSPGQGSNQPQHF. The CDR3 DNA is TGTGCCTGGAGTCCCGGACAGGGAAGCAATCAGCCCCAGCATTTT.

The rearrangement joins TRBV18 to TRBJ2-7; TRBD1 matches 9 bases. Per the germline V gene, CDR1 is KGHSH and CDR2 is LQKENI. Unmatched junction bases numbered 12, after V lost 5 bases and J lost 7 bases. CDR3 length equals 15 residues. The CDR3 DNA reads TGTGCCAGCTCAGGCCAACAGGGGGCGGTCGGTGAGCAGTACTTC. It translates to CASSGQQGAVGEQYF.

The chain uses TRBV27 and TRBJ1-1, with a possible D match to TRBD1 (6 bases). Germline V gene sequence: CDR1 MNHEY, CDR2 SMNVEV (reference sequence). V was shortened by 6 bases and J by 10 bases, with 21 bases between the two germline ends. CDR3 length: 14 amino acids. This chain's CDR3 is CASSPTGRWWIAFF. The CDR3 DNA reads TGTGCCAGCAGCCCGACAGGTCGATGGTGGATAGCTTTCTTT.

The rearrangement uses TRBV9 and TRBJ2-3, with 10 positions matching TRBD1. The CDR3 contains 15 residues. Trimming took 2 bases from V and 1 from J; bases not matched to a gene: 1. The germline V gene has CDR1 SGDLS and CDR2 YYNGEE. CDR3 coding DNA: TGTGCCAGCAGCGTGACAGGGGGCGGCACAGATACGCAGTATTTT. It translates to CASSVTGGGTDTQYF.

The CDR3 loop reads CATSDSGTGRIIQYF. Written as DNA, the CDR3 is TGTGCCACCAGTGATTCCGGGACAGGCAGGATCATTCAGTACTTC. V usage is TRBV24-1 and J usage is TRBJ2-4; 8 nucleotides line up with TRBD1. The germline CDR1 and CDR2 sequences are KGHDR and SFDVKD. CDR3 length equals 15 residues. J was trimmed by 9 bases and V by 2 bases; bases with no gene match: 8.